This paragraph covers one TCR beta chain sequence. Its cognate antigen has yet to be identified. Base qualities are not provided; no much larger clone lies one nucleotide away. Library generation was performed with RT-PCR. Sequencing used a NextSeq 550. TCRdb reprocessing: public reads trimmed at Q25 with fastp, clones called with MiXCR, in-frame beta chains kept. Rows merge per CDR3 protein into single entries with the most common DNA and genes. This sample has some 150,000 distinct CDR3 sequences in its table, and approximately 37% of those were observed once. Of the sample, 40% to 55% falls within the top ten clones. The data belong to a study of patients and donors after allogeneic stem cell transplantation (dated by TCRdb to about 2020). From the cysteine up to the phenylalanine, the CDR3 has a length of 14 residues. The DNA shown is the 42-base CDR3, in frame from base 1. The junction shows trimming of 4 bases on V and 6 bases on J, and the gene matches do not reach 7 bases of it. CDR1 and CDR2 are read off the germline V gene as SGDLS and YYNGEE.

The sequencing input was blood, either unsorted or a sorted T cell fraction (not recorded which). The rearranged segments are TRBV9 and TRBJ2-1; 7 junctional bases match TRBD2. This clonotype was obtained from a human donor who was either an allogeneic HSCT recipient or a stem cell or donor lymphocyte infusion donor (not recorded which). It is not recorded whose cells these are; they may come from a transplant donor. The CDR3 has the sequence CASSTLWGGNEQFF. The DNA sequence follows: TGTGCCAGCAGCACCCTTTGGGGGGGCAATGAGCAGTTCTTC.